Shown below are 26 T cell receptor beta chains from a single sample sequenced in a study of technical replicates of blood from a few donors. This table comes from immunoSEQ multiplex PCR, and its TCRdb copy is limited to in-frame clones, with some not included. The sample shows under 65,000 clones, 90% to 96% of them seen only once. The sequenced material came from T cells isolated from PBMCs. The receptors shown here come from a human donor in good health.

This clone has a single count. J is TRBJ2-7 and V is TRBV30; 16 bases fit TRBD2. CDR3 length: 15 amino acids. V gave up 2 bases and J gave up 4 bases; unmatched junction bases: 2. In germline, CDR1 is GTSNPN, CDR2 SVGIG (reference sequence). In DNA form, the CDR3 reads TGTGCCTGGAGTAAGGGACTAGCGGGAGGGTACGAGCAGTACTTC. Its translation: CAWSKGLAGGYEQYF.

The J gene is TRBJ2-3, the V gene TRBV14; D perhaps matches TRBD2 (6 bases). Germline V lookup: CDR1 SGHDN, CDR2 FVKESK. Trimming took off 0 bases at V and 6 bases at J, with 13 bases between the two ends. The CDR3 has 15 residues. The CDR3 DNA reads TGTGCCAGCAGCCAAGATTGGTCTAGCGTCGATACGCAGTATTTT. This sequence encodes CASSQDWSSVDTQYF.

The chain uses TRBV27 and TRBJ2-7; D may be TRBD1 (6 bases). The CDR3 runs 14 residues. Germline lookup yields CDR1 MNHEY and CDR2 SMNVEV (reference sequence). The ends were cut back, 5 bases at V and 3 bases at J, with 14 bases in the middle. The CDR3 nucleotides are TGTGCCAGCAGTCTAGGGACATCGTTCTACGAGCAGTACTTC. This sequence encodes CASSLGTSFYEQYF.

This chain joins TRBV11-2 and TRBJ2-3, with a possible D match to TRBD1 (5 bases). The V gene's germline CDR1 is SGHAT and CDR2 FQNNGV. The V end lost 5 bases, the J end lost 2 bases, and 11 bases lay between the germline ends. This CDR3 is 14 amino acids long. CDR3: CASSLGQITDTQYF. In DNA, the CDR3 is TGTGCCAGCAGCCTTGGACAAATCACAGATACGCAGTATTTT.

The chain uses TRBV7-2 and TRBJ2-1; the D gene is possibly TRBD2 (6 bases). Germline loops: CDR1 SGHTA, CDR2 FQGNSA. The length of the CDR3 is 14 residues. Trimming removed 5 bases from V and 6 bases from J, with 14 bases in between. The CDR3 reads CASSIVQEGNEQFF. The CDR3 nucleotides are TGTGCCAGCAGCATTGTGCAGGAGGGCAATGAGCAGTTCTTC.

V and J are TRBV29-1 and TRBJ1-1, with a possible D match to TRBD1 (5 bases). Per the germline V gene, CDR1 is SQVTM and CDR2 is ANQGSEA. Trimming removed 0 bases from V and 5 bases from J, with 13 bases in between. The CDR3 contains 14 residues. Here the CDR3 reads CSVEEKVGGTEAFF. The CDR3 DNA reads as TGCAGCGTTGAAGAGAAGGTCGGGGGGACTGAAGCTTTCTTT.

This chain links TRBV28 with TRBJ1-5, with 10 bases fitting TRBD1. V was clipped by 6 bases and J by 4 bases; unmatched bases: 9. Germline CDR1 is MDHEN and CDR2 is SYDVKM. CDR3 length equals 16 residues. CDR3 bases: TGTGCCAGCAGAGAGAATGGACAGGGGGGAAATCAGCCCCAGCATTTT. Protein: CASRENGQGGNQPQHF.

The CDR3 sequence is CASSSKTGIDGELFF. As DNA, the CDR3 is TGTGCCAGCAGCTCCAAGACAGGGATAGACGGGGAGCTGTTTTTT. The chain couples TRBV7-9 to TRBJ2-2; 7 nucleotides agree with TRBD1. CDR1 SEHNR and CDR2 FQNEAQ come from the germline V gene (reference sequence). Losses at the gene ends were 4 bases for V and 7 bases for J; bases not matched to a gene: 9. The CDR3 is made up of 15 amino acids.

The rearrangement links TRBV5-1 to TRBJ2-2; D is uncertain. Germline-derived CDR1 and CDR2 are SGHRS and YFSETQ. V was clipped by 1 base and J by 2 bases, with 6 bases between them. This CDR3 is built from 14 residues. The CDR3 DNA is TGCGCCAGCAGCTTGTTTGGCAACACCGGGGAGCTGTTTTTT. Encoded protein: CASSLFGNTGELFF.

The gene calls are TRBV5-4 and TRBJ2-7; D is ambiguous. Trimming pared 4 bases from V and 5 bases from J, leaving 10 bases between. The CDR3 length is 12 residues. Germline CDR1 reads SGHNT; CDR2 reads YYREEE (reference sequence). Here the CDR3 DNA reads TGTGCCAGCAGCGCAGGTAAAAACGAGCAGTACTTC. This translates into CASSAGKNEQYF.

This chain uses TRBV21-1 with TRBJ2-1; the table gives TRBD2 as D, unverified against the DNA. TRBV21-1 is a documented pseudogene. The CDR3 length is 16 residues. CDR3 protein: CASSKESGGPRNEQFF. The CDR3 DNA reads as TGTGCCAGCAGCAAAGAATCGGGAGGGCCGAGAAATGAGCAGTTCTTC.

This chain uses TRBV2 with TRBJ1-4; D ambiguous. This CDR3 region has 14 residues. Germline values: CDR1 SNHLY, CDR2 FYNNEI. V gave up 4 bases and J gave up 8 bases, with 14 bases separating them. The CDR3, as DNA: TGTGCCAGCAGTGGGTTAGGAGTAAGGGAAAAACTGTTTTTT. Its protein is CASSGLGVREKLFF.

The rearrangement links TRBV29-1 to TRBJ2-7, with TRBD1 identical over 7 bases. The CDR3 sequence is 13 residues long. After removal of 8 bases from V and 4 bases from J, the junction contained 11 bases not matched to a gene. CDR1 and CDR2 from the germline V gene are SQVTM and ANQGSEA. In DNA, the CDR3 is TGCAGCACTTCGGGACAGTACGAATACGAGCAGTACTTC. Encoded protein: CSTSGQYEYEQYF.

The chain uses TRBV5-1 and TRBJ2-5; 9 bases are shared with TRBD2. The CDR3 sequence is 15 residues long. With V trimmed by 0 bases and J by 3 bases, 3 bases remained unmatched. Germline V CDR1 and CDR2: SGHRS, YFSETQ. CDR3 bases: TGCGCCAGCAGCTTGGCGGCTAGCGGGAAAGAGACCCAGTACTTC. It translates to CASSLAASGKETQYF. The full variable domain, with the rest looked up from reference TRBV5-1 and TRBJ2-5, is KAGVTQTPRYLIKTRGQQVTLSCSPISGHRSVSWYQQTPGQGLQFLFEYFSETQRNKGNFPGRFSGRQFSNSRSEMNVSTLELGDSALYLCASSLAASGKETQYFGPGTRLLVL.

The CDR3 DNA reads as TGTGCCAGCAGCCCCGCTAGCGGGAGTTTGTACGAGCAGTACTTC. It specifies CASSPASGSLYEQYF. V gene TRBV6-5 combines with J gene TRBJ2-7; 10 bases are shared with TRBD2. CDR3 length: 15 residues. Per germline, CDR1 MNHEY and CDR2 SVGAGI. V lost 6 bases, J lost 4 bases, and 9 bases stayed unmatched.

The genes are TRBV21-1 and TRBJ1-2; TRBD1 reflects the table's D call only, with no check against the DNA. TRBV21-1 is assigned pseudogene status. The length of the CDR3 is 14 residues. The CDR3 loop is CASSKAEQGYGYTF. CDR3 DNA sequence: TGTGCCAGCAGCAAAGCGGAACAGGGTTATGGCTACACCTTC.

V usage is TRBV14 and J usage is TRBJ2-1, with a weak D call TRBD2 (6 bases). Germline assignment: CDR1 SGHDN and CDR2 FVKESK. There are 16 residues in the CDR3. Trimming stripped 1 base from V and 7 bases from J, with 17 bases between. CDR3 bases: TGTGCCAGCAGCCAAGTAGGAGGGAGCGGTAGAAATGAGCAGTTCTTC. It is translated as CASSQVGGSGRNEQFF.

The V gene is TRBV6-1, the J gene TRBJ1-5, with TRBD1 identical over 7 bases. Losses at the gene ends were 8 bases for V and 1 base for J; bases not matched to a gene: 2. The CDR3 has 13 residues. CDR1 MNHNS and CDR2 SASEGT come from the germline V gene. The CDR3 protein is CASHRGSNQPQHF. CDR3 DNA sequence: TGTGCCAGCCACAGGGGAAGCAATCAGCCCCAGCATTTT.

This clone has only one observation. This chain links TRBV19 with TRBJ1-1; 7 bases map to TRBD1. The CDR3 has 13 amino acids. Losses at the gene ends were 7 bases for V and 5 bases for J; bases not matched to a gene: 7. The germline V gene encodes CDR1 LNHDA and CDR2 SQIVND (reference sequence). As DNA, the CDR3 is TGTGCCAGTACAAAGGGGGCGCGGACTGAAGCTTTCTTT. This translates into CASTKGARTEAFF.

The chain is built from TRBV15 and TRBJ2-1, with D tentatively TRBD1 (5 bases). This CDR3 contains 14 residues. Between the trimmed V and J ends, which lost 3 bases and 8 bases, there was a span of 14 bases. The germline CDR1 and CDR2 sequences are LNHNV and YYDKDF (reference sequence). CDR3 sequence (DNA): TGTGCCACCAGCAGGGTCGCGGTAGGGGATGAGCAGTTCTTC. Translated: CATSRVAVGDEQFF. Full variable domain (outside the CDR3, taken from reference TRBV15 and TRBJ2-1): DAMVIQNPRYQVTQFGKPVTLSCSQTLNHNVMYWYQQKSSQAPKLLFHYYDKDFNNEADTPDNFQSRRPNTSFCFLDIRSPGLGDTAMYLCATSRVAVGDEQFFGPGTRLTVL.

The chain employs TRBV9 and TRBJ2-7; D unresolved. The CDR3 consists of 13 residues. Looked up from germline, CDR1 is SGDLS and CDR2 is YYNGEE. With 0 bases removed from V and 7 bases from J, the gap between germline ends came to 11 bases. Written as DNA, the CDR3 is TGTGCCAGCAGCGTAGCGCCAGGTTATGAGCAGTACTTC. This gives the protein CASSVAPGYEQYF.

CDR3 coding DNA: TGCGCCAGCAGCTCAACGACTAGCGGGATCGGTGAGCAGTACTTC. Protein sequence: CASSSTTSGIGEQYF. The V and J genes are TRBV5-1 and TRBJ2-7; 11 bases are a match to TRBD2. Trimming took 3 bases from V and 7 from J; bases not matched to a gene: 9. This CDR3 is built from 15 residues. The V gene's germline CDR1 is SGHRS and CDR2 YFSETQ.

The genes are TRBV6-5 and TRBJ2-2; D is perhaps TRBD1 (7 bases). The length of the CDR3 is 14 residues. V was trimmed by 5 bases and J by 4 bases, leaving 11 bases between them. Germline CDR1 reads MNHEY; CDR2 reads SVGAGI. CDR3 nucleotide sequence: TGTGCCAGCAGTACCCAGGGGGGCACCGGGGAGCTGTTTTTT. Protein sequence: CASSTQGGTGELFF.

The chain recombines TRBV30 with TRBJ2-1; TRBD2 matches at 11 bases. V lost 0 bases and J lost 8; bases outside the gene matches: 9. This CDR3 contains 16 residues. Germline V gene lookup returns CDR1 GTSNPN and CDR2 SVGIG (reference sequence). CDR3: CAWSVGTSGGDDEQFF. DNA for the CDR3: TGTGCCTGGAGTGTTGGGACTAGCGGAGGCGACGATGAGCAGTTCTTC.

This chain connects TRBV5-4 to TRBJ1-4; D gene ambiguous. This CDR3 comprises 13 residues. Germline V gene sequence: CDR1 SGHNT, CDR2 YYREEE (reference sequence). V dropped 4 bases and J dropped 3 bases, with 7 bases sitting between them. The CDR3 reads CASSRTANEKLFF. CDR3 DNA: TGTGCCAGCAGCCGGACTGCTAATGAAAAACTGTTTTTT.

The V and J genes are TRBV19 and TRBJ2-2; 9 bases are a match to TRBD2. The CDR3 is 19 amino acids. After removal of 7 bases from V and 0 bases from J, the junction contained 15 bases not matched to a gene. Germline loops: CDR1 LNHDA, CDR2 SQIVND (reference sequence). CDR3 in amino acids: CASTHWRGLANTNTGELFF. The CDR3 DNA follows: TGTGCCAGTACCCACTGGAGGGGACTAGCAAATACGAACACCGGGGAGCTGTTTTTT.